These T cell receptor beta chains were read from a single sample in a study of T cell changes during pregnancy in multiple sclerosis. Measured with immunoSEQ multiplex PCR; TCRdb has only the in-frame clones, and not every one. Of about 33,000 clones in the sample, over 80% were seen once. The material sequenced was CD4+ T cells from peripheral blood mononuclear cells, taken in the third trimester of pregnancy. Receptors were obtained from a female donor in good health, enrolled as a control in a pregnancy study. CDR3s include the opening cysteine and the closing phenylalanine or tryptophan. The order of the fields is V gene, D gene, J gene, clone size, CDR3 DNA, CDR3 protein. A D gene is named only where the DNA matches it firmly. Rows may omit the clone size; those that give it use once, few, many or a size class.

V gene: TRBV9; D gene: .; J gene: TRBJ2-7; clone size: .; CDR3 DNA: TGTGCCAGCAGCCCTCCAGGGTGGGACTCCTACGAGCAGTACTTC; CDR3 protein: CASSPPGWDSYEQYF
V gene: TRBV5-4; D gene: .; J gene: TRBJ2-4; clone size: .; CDR3 DNA: TGTGCCAGCAGCTCGGGCGACAGGGCCAAAAACATTCAGTACTTC; CDR3 protein: CASSSGDRAKNIQYF
V gene: TRBV11-2; D gene: TRBD1; J gene: TRBJ2-5; clone size: few; CDR3 DNA: TGTGCCAGCAGCTTGCCGGGACAGAGGGTGTCCCAGTACTTC; CDR3 protein: CASSLPGQRVSQYF
V gene: TRBV4-2; D gene: TRBD1; J gene: TRBJ2-2; clone size: .; CDR3 DNA: TGTGCCAGCAGCCGACGACAGGGAGCGAACACCGGGGAGCTGTTTTTT; CDR3 protein: CASSRRQGANTGELFF
V gene: TRBV5-1; D gene: .; J gene: TRBJ1-1; clone size: .; CDR3 DNA: TGCGCCAGCACCAGGAGGGGCTCGAGAAACACTGAAGCTTTCTTT; CDR3 protein: CASTRRGSRNTEAFF
V gene: TRBV9; D gene: TRBD2; J gene: TRBJ2-1; clone size: .; CDR3 DNA: TGTGCCAGCAGCGTAGAAGGGACTAGCGTGGGGGAGCAGTTCTTC; CDR3 protein: CASSVEGTSVGEQFF
V gene: TRBV5-6; D gene: TRBD2; J gene: TRBJ2-3; clone size: .; CDR3 DNA: TGTGCCAGCAGCTCCCCTAGCGGGGCGATCACAGATACGCAGTATTTT; CDR3 protein: CASSSPSGAITDTQYF
V gene: TRBV28; D gene: TRBD1; J gene: TRBJ1-2; clone size: .; CDR3 DNA: TGTGCCAGCAGCCCCGACAGGGTGGGCGGCTACACCTTC; CDR3 protein: CASSPDRVGGYTF
V gene: TRBV7-9; D gene: .; J gene: TRBJ2-7; clone size: .; CDR3 DNA: TGTGCCAGCAGCCTGGCTGGGAGAGAGCTTTACGAGCAGTACTTC; CDR3 protein: CASSLAGRELYEQYF
V gene: TRBV9; D gene: TRBD1; J gene: TRBJ1-4; clone size: .; CDR3 DNA: TGTGCCAGCAGCACTCCAGGGGGTCATGAAAAACTGTTTTTT; CDR3 protein: CASSTPGGHEKLFF
V gene: TRBV10-3; D gene: .; J gene: TRBJ1-1; clone size: few; CDR3 DNA: TGTGCCATCAGTGGGGGAGCGAACACTGAAGCTTTCTTT; CDR3 protein: CAISGGANTEAFF
V gene: TRBV15; D gene: TRBD1; J gene: TRBJ2-3; clone size: .; CDR3 DNA: TGTGCCACCAGCATTAGACAGGGGTGGACAGATTCGCAGTATTTT; CDR3 protein: CATSIRQGWTDSQYF
V gene: TRBV6-5; D gene: .; J gene: TRBJ1-1; clone size: .; CDR3 DNA: TGTGCCAGCAGTTATTCTGACTTGAACACTGAAGCTTTCTTT; CDR3 protein: CASSYSDLNTEAFF
V gene: TRBV4-1; D gene: .; J gene: TRBJ2-6; clone size: .; CDR3 DNA: TGCGCCAGCAGTCCTCATCCTACAGGGTCTGGGGCCAACGTCCTGACTTTC; CDR3 protein: CASSPHPTGSGANVLTF
V gene: TRBV29-1; D gene: TRBD2; J gene: TRBJ2-3; clone size: once; CDR3 DNA: TGCAGCGTTGAAGGTAGCGGGACCGCAGATACGCAGTATTTT; CDR3 protein: CSVEGSGTADTQYF
V gene: TRBV6-5; D gene: .; J gene: TRBJ1-4; clone size: .; CDR3 DNA: TGTGCCAGCAGTTACATGACAGGTCGTAATGAAAAACTGTTTTTT; CDR3 protein: CASSYMTGRNEKLFF
V gene: TRBV29-1; D gene: TRBD1; J gene: TRBJ2-5; clone size: .; CDR3 DNA: TGCAGCGTTCGGGACAGTAAAAAAGAGACCCAGTACTTC; CDR3 protein: CSVRDSKKETQYF
V gene: TRBV2; D gene: TRBD2; J gene: TRBJ2-1; clone size: .; CDR3 DNA: TGTGCCAGCACTCAAGGCACTAGCGGGGAGTATGAGCAGTTCTTC; CDR3 protein: CASTQGTSGEYEQFF
V gene: TRBV11-2; D gene: TRBD1; J gene: TRBJ2-2; clone size: once; CDR3 DNA: TGTGCCAGCAGCCCTGGGGCAGGGGGCATCGGGGAGCTGTTTTTT; CDR3 protein: CASSPGAGGIGELFF
V gene: TRBV7-8; D gene: .; J gene: TRBJ1-3; clone size: .; CDR3 DNA: TGTGCCAGCAGCACGGAGGTAGCCGGAAACACCATATATTTT; CDR3 protein: CASSTEVAGNTIYF
V gene: TRBV9; D gene: TRBD1; J gene: TRBJ2-3; clone size: .; CDR3 DNA: TGTGCCAGCAGCGAGACAGGGAATCCCAGGGGGCTCACAGATACGCAGTATTTT; CDR3 protein: CASSETGNPRGLTDTQYF
V gene: TRBV7-9; D gene: TRBD2; J gene: TRBJ2-5; clone size: .; CDR3 DNA: TGTGCCAGCAGCCTCACTAGCGGGGGGGGAGAAGAGACCCAGTACTTC; CDR3 protein: CASSLTSGGGEETQYF
V gene: TRBV7-5; D gene: .; J gene: TRBJ1-5; clone size: .; CDR3 DNA: TGTGTCAGAAGCTTATTAGGGAGACAGGGATGGGACAATCAGCCCCAGCATTTT; CDR3 protein: CVRSLLGRQGWDNQPQHF
V gene: TRBV2; D gene: TRBD2; J gene: TRBJ2-1; clone size: .; CDR3 DNA: TGTGCCACCCCAACGGGGGGGTCCTACAATGAGCAGTTCTTC; CDR3 protein: CATPTGGSYNEQFF
V gene: TRBV18; D gene: .; J gene: TRBJ2-5; clone size: .; CDR3 DNA: TGTGCCAGCTCACCATTCCCAGGAGGGGCGGATGAGACCCAGTACTTC; CDR3 protein: CASSPFPGGADETQYF
V gene: TRBV5-4; D gene: .; J gene: TRBJ2-3; clone size: .; CDR3 DNA: TGTGCCAGCAGCCCTAGGGCCGGCGGGCCAGCCAGGGGAGATACGCAGTATTTT; CDR3 protein: CASSPRAGGPARGDTQYF
V gene: TRBV4-1; D gene: TRBD1; J gene: TRBJ2-5; clone size: .; CDR3 DNA: TGCGCCAGCAGCCCCGTTTATCCAGGGGGCCGTGGGGAGACCCAGTACTTC; CDR3 protein: CASSPVYPGGRGETQYF
V gene: TRBV5-1; D gene: TRBD1; J gene: TRBJ1-2; clone size: .; CDR3 DNA: TGCGCCAGCAGCTCTTCAACAGGGGGAAGTGCTGGCTACACCTTC; CDR3 protein: CASSSSTGGSAGYTF
V gene: TRBV5-4; D gene: .; J gene: TRBJ1-6; clone size: .; CDR3 DNA: TGTGCCAGCAGCCCCGGGACGGCCCAGGGGTCACCCCTCCACTTT; CDR3 protein: CASSPGTAQGSPLHF
V gene: TRBV7-2; D gene: TRBD2; J gene: TRBJ2-3; clone size: .; CDR3 DNA: TGTGCCAGCAGCCCGGGACTAGCGACAGATACGCAGTATTTT; CDR3 protein: CASSPGLATDTQYF
V gene: TRBV28; D gene: TRBD1; J gene: TRBJ1-5; clone size: .; CDR3 DNA: TGTGCCAGCAGTTTATGGCAGGGACAGGGGATTATTCGAAATCAGCCCCAGCATTTT; CDR3 protein: CASSLWQGQGIIRNQPQHF
V gene: TRBV2; D gene: TRBD1; J gene: TRBJ1-4; clone size: .; CDR3 DNA: TGTGCCAGCGGGCTACCGGGACAGGGGGAAAAACTGTTTTTT; CDR3 protein: CASGLPGQGEKLFF
V gene: TRBV7-2; D gene: .; J gene: TRBJ1-2; clone size: .; CDR3 DNA: TGTGCCAGCAGCTGGAACAGGGCTCATGGCTACACCTTC; CDR3 protein: CASSWNRAHGYTF
V gene: TRBV5-4; D gene: TRBD2; J gene: TRBJ2-1; clone size: .; CDR3 DNA: TGTGCCAGCACCTCGGGACTAGCGGGGGGGCGGAATGAGCAGTTCTTC; CDR3 protein: CASTSGLAGGRNEQFF
V gene: TRBV5-1; D gene: TRBD2; J gene: TRBJ2-5; clone size: .; CDR3 DNA: TGCGCCAGCAGCTCCTTAGCGGGTCAAGAGACCCAGTACTTC; CDR3 protein: CASSSLAGQETQYF
V gene: TRBV9; D gene: TRBD1; J gene: TRBJ2-7; clone size: .; CDR3 DNA: TGTGCCAGCGGTCGACAGGGTACCTACGAGCAGTACTTC; CDR3 protein: CASGRQGTYEQYF
V gene: TRBV4-1; D gene: TRBD2; J gene: TRBJ2-3; clone size: .; CDR3 DNA: TGCGCCAGCAGACGAAATAGCGGGCCGACAGATACGCAGTATTTT; CDR3 protein: CASRRNSGPTDTQYF
V gene: TRBV6-6; D gene: .; J gene: TRBJ1-3; clone size: .; CDR3 DNA: TGTGCCAGCAGTTACTCTTCAGGGGCCGCTGGAAACACCATATATTTT; CDR3 protein: CASSYSSGAAGNTIYF
V gene: TRBV10-2; D gene: TRBD2; J gene: TRBJ2-3; clone size: .; CDR3 DNA: TGCGCCAGCAGCCCCGGGACTAGTATGTCCGATACGCAGTATTTT; CDR3 protein: CASSPGTSMSDTQYF
V gene: TRBV7-6; D gene: .; J gene: TRBJ2-7; clone size: .; CDR3 DNA: TGTGCCAGCAGCTCCCAACAGGGAAAGTACGAGCAGTACTTC; CDR3 protein: CASSSQQGKYEQYF
V gene: TRBV5-1; D gene: TRBD1; J gene: TRBJ1-6; clone size: .; CDR3 DNA: TGCGCCAGCAGCTTATCCCCAGGGGGCGGCGATAATTCACCCCTCCACTTT; CDR3 protein: CASSLSPGGGDNSPLHF
V gene: TRBV5-5; D gene: .; J gene: TRBJ1-4; clone size: .; CDR3 DNA: TGTGCCAGCACCTTGACAGGAACTAATGAAAAACTGTTTTTT; CDR3 protein: CASTLTGTNEKLFF
V gene: TRBV5-6; D gene: .; J gene: TRBJ2-7; clone size: .; CDR3 DNA: TGTGCCAGCAGCTTGGAAAACAGGGCACTGATCTACGAGCAGTACTTC; CDR3 protein: CASSLENRALIYEQYF
V gene: TRBV2; D gene: .; J gene: TRBJ2-5; clone size: .; CDR3 DNA: TGTGCCAGCAGTGAAACTAGGAAAGAGACCCAGTACTTC; CDR3 protein: CASSETRKETQYF